Listed below are T cell receptor beta chains from one sample, sequenced in a study of beta chain features in type 1 diabetes. Here immunoSEQ multiplex PCR was the method, and the copy in TCRdb shows in-frame clones only, minus some. The table records about 340,000 clones, about a tenth of them present only once. Material for sequencing was central memory CD4+ T cells from blood. All receptors come from a man aged 25-45 years with type 1 diabetes. Both conserved end residues are part of each CDR3.

>TRBV5-4
CASSLSGAGGPGLETQYF
>TRBV7-9
CASSLANSNQPQHF
>TRBV11-2
CASSLAAGSQETQYF
>TRBV29-1
CSVDRAGGQETQYF
>TRBV7-9
CASSRTGDSNQPQHF
>TRBV7-2
CASSSGPLAGQYF
>TRBV13
CASSLGQGYGYTF
>TRBV6-5
CASTRSGTGELFF
>TRBV27
CASSTVGTGVYEQYF
>TRBV10-3
CAISEPTSGVETQYF